Below, one T cell receptor (beta chain) is given with its context. The antigen remains unidentified. Trimming took 1 base from V and 4 from J, leaving 5 bases between them. Germline CDR1 reads SGDLS; CDR2 reads YYNGEE. The CDR3 runs to 13 residues. The data belong to a study of beta chain features in type 1 diabetes. Reverse transcribing all isolated RNA meant expressed TCRB transcripts were sequenced. Here immunoSEQ multiplex PCR was the method, and the copy in TCRdb shows in-frame clones only, minus some. The profile shows about 900,000 clones, 17% of them singletons. Study findings and constraints: Patients' naive, central memory and regulatory TCRB repertoires appeared more alike than those of healthy donors. People with Type 1 diabetes carried modestly yet significantly shorter TCRB CDR3s in all four CD4+ subsets.

The chain has TRBV9 and TRBJ2-2, with unresolved D. The receptor was isolated from a woman aged 18-30 years in good health. Sequenced input: naive CD4+ T cells from blood. The CDR3 DNA reads TGTGCCAGCAGCGTACTCTCCACCGGGGAGCTGTTTTTT. The encoded protein is CASSVLSTGELFF.